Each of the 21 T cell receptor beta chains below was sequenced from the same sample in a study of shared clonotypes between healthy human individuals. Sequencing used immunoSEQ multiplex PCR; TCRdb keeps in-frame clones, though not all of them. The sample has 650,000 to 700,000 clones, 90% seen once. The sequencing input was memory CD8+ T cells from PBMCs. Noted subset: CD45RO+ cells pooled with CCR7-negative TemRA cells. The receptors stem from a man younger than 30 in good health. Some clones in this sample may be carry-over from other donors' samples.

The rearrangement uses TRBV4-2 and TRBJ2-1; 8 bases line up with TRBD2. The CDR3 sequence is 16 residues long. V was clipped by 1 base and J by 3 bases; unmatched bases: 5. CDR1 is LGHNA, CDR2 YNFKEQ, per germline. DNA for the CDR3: TGTGCCAGCAGCCAAGGCGAGACTAGCGACTACAATGAGCAGTTCTTC. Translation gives CASSQGETSDYNEQFF.

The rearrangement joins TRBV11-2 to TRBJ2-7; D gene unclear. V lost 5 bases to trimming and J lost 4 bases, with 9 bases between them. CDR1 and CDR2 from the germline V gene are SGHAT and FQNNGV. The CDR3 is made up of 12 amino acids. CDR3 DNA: TGTGCCAGCAGCCCCGCAAAGTACGAGCAGTACTTC. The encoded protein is CASSPAKYEQYF.

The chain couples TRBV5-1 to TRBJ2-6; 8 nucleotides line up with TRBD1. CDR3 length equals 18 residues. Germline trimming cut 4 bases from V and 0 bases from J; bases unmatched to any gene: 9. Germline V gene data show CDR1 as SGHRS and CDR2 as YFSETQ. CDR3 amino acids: CASSIPGQVLSGANVLTF. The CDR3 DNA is TGCGCCAGCAGCATACCGGGACAGGTGCTCTCTGGGGCCAACGTCCTGACTTTC.

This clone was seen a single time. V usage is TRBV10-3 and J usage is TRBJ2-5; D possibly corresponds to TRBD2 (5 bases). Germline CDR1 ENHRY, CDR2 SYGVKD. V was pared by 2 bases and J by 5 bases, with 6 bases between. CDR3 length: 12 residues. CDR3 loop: CAISEREETQYF. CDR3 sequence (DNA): TGTGCCATCAGTGAGAGGGAGGAGACCCAGTACTTC.

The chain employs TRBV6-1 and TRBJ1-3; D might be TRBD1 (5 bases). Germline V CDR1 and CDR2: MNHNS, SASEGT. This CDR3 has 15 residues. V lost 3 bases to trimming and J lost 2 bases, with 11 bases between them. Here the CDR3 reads CASSEADRAGNTIYF. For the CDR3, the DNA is TGTGCCAGCAGTGAGGCCGACAGAGCTGGAAACACCATATATTTT.

CDR3 sequence: CASSGGYGPGNTIYF. The CDR3 region has the DNA TGTGCCAGCAGTGGGGGGTACGGTCCTGGAAACACCATATATTTT. The chain carries TRBV6-1 and TRBJ1-3; perhaps TRBD1 as D (5 bases). V was shortened by 4 bases and J by 2 bases, with 12 bases between the two germline ends. This CDR3 comprises 15 residues. From germline, CDR1 is MNHNS and CDR2 SASEGT.

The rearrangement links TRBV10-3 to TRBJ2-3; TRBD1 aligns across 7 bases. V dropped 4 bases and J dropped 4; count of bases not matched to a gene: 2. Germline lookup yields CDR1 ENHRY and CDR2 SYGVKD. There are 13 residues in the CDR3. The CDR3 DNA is TGTGCCATCAGTGGGGACAGACCAGATACGCAGTATTTT. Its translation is CAISGDRPDTQYF.

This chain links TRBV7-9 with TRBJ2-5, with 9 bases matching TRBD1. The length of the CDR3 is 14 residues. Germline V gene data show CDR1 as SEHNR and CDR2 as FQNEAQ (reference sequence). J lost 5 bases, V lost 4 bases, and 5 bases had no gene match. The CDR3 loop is CASSSGTGHETQYF. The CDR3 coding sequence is TGTGCCAGCAGCTCCGGGACAGGGCACGAGACCCAGTACTTC.

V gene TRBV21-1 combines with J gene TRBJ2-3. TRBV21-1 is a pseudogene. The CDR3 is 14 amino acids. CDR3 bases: TGTGCCAGCAGAGTCCCCAGCAGCACAGATACGCAGTATTTT. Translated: CASRVPSSTDTQYF.

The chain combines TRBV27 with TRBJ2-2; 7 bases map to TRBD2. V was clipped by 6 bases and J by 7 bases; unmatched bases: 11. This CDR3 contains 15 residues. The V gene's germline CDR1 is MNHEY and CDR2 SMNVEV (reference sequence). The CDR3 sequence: CASSPSGGSGGELFF. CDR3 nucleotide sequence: TGTGCCAGCAGCCCCTCGGGAGGATCGGGCGGGGAGCTGTTTTTT.

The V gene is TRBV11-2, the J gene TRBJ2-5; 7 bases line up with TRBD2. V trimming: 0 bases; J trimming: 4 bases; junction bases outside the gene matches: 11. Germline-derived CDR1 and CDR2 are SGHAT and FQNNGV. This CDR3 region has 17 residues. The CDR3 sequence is CASSLEVWGGPLETQYF. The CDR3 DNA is TGTGCCAGCAGCTTAGAGGTGTGGGGAGGGCCTTTAGAGACCCAGTACTTC.

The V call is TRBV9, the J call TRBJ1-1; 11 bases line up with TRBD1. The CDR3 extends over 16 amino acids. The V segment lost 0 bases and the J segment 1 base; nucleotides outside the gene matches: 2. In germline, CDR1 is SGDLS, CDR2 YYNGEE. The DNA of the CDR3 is TGTGCCAGCAGCGTAGGAGGACAGGGGGCGAACACTGAAGCTTTCTTT. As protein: CASSVGGQGANTEAFF.

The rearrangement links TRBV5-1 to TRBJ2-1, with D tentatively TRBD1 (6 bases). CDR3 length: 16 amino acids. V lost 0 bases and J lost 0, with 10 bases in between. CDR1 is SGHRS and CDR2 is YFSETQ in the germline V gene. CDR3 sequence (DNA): TGCGCCAGCAGCTTGGTGGGGGCTGGCTCCTACAATGAGCAGTTCTTC. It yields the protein CASSLVGAGSYNEQFF.

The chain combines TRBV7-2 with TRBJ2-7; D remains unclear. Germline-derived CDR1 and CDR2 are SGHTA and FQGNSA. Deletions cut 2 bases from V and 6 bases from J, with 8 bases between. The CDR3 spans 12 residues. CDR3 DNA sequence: TGTGCCAGCAGCTTATATTTCGGCGAGCAGTACTTC. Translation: CASSLYFGEQYF.

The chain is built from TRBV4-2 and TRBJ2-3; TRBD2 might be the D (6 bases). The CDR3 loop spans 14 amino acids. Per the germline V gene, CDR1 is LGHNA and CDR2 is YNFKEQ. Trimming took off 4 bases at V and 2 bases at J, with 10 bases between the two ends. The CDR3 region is CASSPGLFTDTQYF. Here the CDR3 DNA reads TGTGCCAGCAGCCCGGGACTTTTCACAGATACGCAGTATTTT.

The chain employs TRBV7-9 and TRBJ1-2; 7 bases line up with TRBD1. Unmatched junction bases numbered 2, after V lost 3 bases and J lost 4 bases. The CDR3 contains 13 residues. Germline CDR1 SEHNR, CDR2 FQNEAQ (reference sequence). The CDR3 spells CASSFTGAYGYTF. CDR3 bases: TGTGCCAGCAGCTTCACAGGGGCCTATGGCTACACCTTC.

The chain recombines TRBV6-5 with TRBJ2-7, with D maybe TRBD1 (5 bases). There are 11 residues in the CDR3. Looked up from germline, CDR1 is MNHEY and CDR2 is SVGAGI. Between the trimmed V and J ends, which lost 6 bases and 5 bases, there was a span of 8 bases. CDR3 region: CASSPGNEQYF. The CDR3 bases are TGTGCCAGCAGCCCAGGGAACGAGCAGTACTTC.

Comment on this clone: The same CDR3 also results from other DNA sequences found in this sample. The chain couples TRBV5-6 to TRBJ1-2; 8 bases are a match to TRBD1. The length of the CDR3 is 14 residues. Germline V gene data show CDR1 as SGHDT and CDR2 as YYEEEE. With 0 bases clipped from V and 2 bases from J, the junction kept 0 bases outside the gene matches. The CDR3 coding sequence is TGTGCCAGCAGCTTGGGGACAGGGAACTATGGCTACACCTTC. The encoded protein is CASSLGTGNYGYTF.

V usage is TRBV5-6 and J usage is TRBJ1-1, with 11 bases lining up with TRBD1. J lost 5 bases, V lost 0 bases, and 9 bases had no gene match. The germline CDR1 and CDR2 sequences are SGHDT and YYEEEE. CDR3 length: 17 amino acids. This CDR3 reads CASSLVGQGELWTEAFF. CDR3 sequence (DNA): TGTGCCAGCAGCTTGGTGGGACAGGGGGAACTCTGGACTGAAGCTTTCTTT.

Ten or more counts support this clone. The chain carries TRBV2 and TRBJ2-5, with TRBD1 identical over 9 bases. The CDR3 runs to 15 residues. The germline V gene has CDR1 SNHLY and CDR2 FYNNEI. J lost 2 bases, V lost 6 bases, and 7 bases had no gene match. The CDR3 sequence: CASSYRTGAQETQYF. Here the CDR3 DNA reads TGTGCCAGCAGCTACAGGACAGGGGCTCAAGAGACCCAGTACTTC.

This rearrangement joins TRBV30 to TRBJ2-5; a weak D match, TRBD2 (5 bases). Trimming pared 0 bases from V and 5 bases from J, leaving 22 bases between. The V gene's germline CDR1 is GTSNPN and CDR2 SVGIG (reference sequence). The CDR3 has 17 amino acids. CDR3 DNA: TGTGCCTGGAGTGTAAAAAAAGGGTCAGTTCGAGGGGAGACCCAGTACTTC. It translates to CAWSVKKGSVRGETQYF. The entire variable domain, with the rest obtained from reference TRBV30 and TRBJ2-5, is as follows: SQTIHQWPATLVQPVGSPLSLECTVEGTSNPNLYWYRQAAGRGLQLLFYSVGIGQISSEVPQNLSASRPQDRQFILSSKKLLLSDSGFYLCAWSVKKGSVRGETQYFGPGTRLLVL.